This TCR beta chain was recovered during a study of blood T cell repertoires in COVID-19. The ends were cut back, 5 bases at V and 0 bases at J, with 3 bases in the middle. CDR3 length equals 12 residues. CDR1 and CDR2 (germline): SNHLY, FYNNEI. Sequenced by immunoSEQ multiplex PCR; TCRdb stores in-frame clones only, minus some. The top ten hold about 5.2% of the sample, which has about 100,000 clones, 90% seen once. This chain uses TRBV2 with TRBJ2-3, with D hard to call. This receptor was taken from a man in his fifties with acute or convalescent COVID-19. Sequencing input: peripheral blood. The CDR3 DNA follows: TGTGCCAGCAGTTATAGCACAGATACGCAGTATTTT. The encoded protein is CASSYSTDTQYF.